The clone carrying this T cell receptor (beta chain) occurred a few times. This specimen comes from a study of beta chain features in type 1 diabetes. The authors sorted CD4+ naive, central memory, regulatory and stem cell-like memory cells via CD45RO/CCR7/CD25/CD127/CD95/CD27. Purity exceeding 98% was reached by all sorted populations. Expressed TCRB transcripts were sequenced after all isolated RNA was converted to cDNA. Sequencing used immunoSEQ multiplex PCR; TCRdb keeps in-frame clones, though not all of them. The sample holds 430,000 or so clones, roughly an eighth seen once. Losses at the gene ends were 4 bases for V and 2 bases for J; bases not matched to a gene: 10. Germline V gene data show CDR1 as MNHEY and CDR2 as SVGAGI. The CDR3 runs to 16 residues.

The sequenced sample consisted of naive CD4+ T cells from blood. V is TRBV6-5 and J is TRBJ1-2, with 7 bases matching TRBD1. This clonotype was sampled from a woman between 18 and 29 years old in good health. The CDR3 DNA is TGTGCCAGCAGTTCTCCTGGGACAGCCGAAAACTATGGCTACACCTTC. Its protein product is CASSSPGTAENYGYTF.